What follows is one T cell receptor (beta chain) and its context. Its antigen remains unidentified. 13 Jbeta primers and 60 Vbeta primers were used for the PCR. Per the original methods: As a later analysis found, there were around 86 million unique TCR beta chains, of which around 9.9 million were shared. Data came from immunoSEQ multiplex PCR; TCRdb stores just in-frame clones and leaves some out. The V and J calls and the clone size are those of that table, but D and trimming were determined from the DNA. The sample consists of approximately 270,000 clones, about four fifths of them appearing once. The record originates from a study of cytomegalovirus exposure and HLA in healthy donors. About the research overall: Within the Caucasian-associated ancestry cluster were around 81% of the approximately 400 genotyped donors. Study-level points and caveats: Sequencing artifact likely explains a cluster of highly shared sequence variants.

The CDR3 is 16 residues long. Germline V gene lookup returns CDR1 SGHKS and CDR2 YYEKEE (reference sequence). V lost 4 bases and J lost 0; bases outside the gene matches: 7. The TCR sequence derives from a girl aged 2 to 10 in good health and CMV-seronegative. The specimen sequenced was PBMCs. The chain has TRBV5-5 and TRBJ2-1, with TRBD2 matching 7 bases. The DNA for the CDR3 is TGTGCCAGCAGCCCGATAGCGGGTAGCTCCTACAATGAGCAGTTCTTC. Its translation is CASSPIAGSSYNEQFF.